These 11 T cell receptor beta chains originate from one sample sequenced in a study of T cell repertoires in cytomegalovirus infection. Antigens of these TCRs are unknown. TCRdb re-called the reads through MiXCR, storing one row per CDR3 protein. The sample holds roughly 350,000 distinct CDR3 sequences, nearly 35% seen once. The material was cultured PBMCs, obtained from culture after CMV antigen stimulation. The receptors derive from a human donor in good health (CMV status not recorded). Some clones in this sample may be carry-over from other donors' samples.

This clonotype was seen a handful of times. The chain uses TRBV14 and TRBJ2-1; D is uncertain. Germline CDR1 reads SGHDN; CDR2 reads FVKESK. The CDR3 consists of 16 residues. V lost 0 bases and J 2 bases, leaving 11 bases between the germline ends. The CDR3 reads CASSQEYLLAYNEQFF. The CDR3 region has the DNA TGTGCCAGCAGCCAAGAATACCTATTAGCCTACAATGAGCAGTTCTTC.

In its sample, this clonotype was seen a few times. The rearrangement joins TRBV7-9 to TRBJ2-3; D possibly corresponds to TRBD1 (5 bases). This CDR3 has 13 residues. Deletions cut 2 bases from V and 4 bases from J, with 7 bases between. Germline-derived CDR1 and CDR2 are SEHNR and FQNEAQ (reference sequence). CDR3 coding DNA: TGTGCCAGCAGCTTATGGGGCGCAGATACGCAGTATTTT. It codes for CASSLWGADTQYF.

This clonotype was seen only a few times. The chain is built from TRBV7-8 and TRBJ2-3; D unresolved. Germline V gene sequence: CDR1 SGHVS, CDR2 FQNEAQ. The CDR3 spans 12 residues. V was clipped by 8 bases and J by 4 bases, with 10 bases between them. For the CDR3, the DNA is TGTGCCAGCGGAAGCACTGCAGATACGCAGTATTTT. This gives the protein CASGSTADTQYF.

The chain joins TRBV7-9 to TRBJ2-3; the match to TRBD1 covers 7 bases. Germline V gives CDR1 SEHNR, CDR2 FQNEAQ (reference sequence). V was pared by 1 base and J by 6 bases, with 7 bases of the junction left unmatched. The CDR3 contains 15 residues. The chain's CDR3 is CASSLVGTATDTQYF. The CDR3 DNA sequence: TGTGCCAGCAGCTTAGTAGGGACAGCCACGGATACGCAGTATTTT.

V gene TRBV7-2 combines with J gene TRBJ2-5; TRBD1 matches at 7 bases. The V segment lost 5 bases and the J segment 1 base; nucleotides outside the gene matches: 13. The CDR3 spans 17 residues. CDR1 is SGHTA and CDR2 is FQGNSA in the germline V gene. CDR3 loop: CASSRRWSGTAQETQYF. CDR3 DNA: TGTGCCAGCAGCCGCCGGTGGTCCGGGACAGCCCAAGAGACCCAGTACTTC.

The chain uses TRBV2 and TRBJ1-1, with TRBD1 matching 9 bases. Trimming cost V 10 bases and J 3 bases; bases outside gene matches: 12. Germline assignment: CDR1 SNHLY and CDR2 FYNNEI. The CDR3 totals 15 residues. The CDR3 region is CATLSDRGSDTEAFF. The CDR3 DNA is TGTGCCACCCTCTCGGACAGGGGATCTGACACTGAAGCTTTCTTT.

This clonotype was counted only a few times. The V call is TRBV4-2, the J call TRBJ2-7, with a possible D match to TRBD1 (6 bases). Germline CDR1 and CDR2: LGHNA and YNFKEQ. The V gene lost 0 bases and the J gene lost 4 bases, with 13 bases spanning the gap. The CDR3 is 15 amino acids. CDR3 nucleotides: TGTGCCAGCAGCCAAGATAACCAGGGACAATACGAGCAGTACTTC. This encodes CASSQDNQGQYEQYF.

A few counts support this clonotype. The gene calls are TRBV10-3 and TRBJ1-1; D is unresolved. V lost 4 bases to trimming and J lost 7 bases, with 7 bases between them. This CDR3 has 11 residues. In germline, CDR1 is ENHRY, CDR2 SYGVKD. The CDR3 DNA is TGTGCCATCAGTGGAACCGATGAAGCTTTCTTT. Its translation: CAISGTDEAFF.

This clonotype is medium-sized within its sample. The V gene is TRBV27, the J gene TRBJ1-1, with D possibly matching TRBD1 (5 bases). The germline V gene has CDR1 MNHEY and CDR2 SMNVEV (reference sequence). The CDR3 totals 14 residues. Trimming shortened V by 5 bases and J by 2 bases, and 12 bases separated the two germline ends. The CDR3 reads CASSAKGSNTEAFF. The CDR3 region has the DNA TGTGCCAGCAGTGCAAAGGGGAGTAACACTGAAGCTTTCTTT.

The chain links TRBV7-3 to TRBJ1-1; D may be TRBD1 (6 bases). The CDR3 is made up of 14 amino acids. The V end was cut by 4 bases, the J end by 1 base, with 10 bases between. Germline CDR1 and CDR2: SGHTA and FQGTGA. This CDR3 reads CASSSSTGNTEAFF. CDR3 sequence (DNA): TGTGCCAGCAGCTCCTCGACAGGGAACACTGAAGCTTTCTTT.

This clonotype was seen a handful of times. V is TRBV7-4 and J is TRBJ2-5; D may match TRBD1 or TRBD2 (5 bases each). The CDR3 extends over 15 amino acids. Germline values: CDR1 SGHVT, CDR2 SQSDAQ. The V end was cut by 5 bases, the J end by 5 bases, with 18 bases between. The CDR3 nucleotides read TGTGCCAGCAGCAACCGGGACGGAGCTTCGGAGACCCAGTACTTC. This sequence encodes CASSNRDGASETQYF.